What follows are 22 T cell receptor beta chains derived from one specimen sequenced in a study of shared clonotypes between healthy human individuals. Data came from immunoSEQ multiplex PCR; TCRdb stores just in-frame clones and leaves some out. The sample holds a few million clones; approximately 93% are singletons and the top ten take approximately 0.4%. The sequenced sample consisted of naive CD4+ T cells from PBMCs. Indicated subset: CD45RA+ positively selected. Source of these receptors: a man between 18 and 29 years old in good health. Some clones in this sample may be carry-over from other donors' samples.

This clone occurred once. The chain combines TRBV6-5 with TRBJ2-7, with D perhaps given as TRBD1 or TRBD2 (7 bases each). This CDR3 has 16 amino acids. V lost 4 bases and J 4 bases, leaving 20 bases between the germline ends. Germline CDR1 reads MNHEY; CDR2 reads SVGAGI. CDR3 bases: TGTGCCAGCAGTTGCCCCAGGGCAGGGGGGGCTTACGAGCAGTACTTC. Its translation: CASSCPRAGGAYEQYF.

The rearrangement links TRBV4-1 to TRBJ2-2, with TRBD2 matching 8 bases. Trimming cost V 2 bases and J 2 bases; bases outside gene matches: 4. This CDR3 contains 16 residues. Germline V lookup: CDR1 MGHRA, CDR2 YSYEKL. The CDR3 spells CASSQRGGFNTGELFF. CDR3 DNA: TGCGCCAGCAGCCAACGCGGGGGGTTTAACACCGGGGAGCTGTTTTTT.

The chain employs TRBV4-2 and TRBJ1-2; D call uncertain. Germline lookup yields CDR1 LGHNA and CDR2 YNFKEQ. V was cut by 5 bases and J by 6 bases, with 22 bases left in between. The CDR3 has 16 amino acids. CDR3 protein: CASSDRPGLSLDGYTF. The DNA for the CDR3 is TGTGCCAGCAGCGACCGACCGGGTCTTAGTCTGGATGGCTACACCTTC.

The count of this clone is one. The CDR3 coding sequence is TGTGCCAGTAGTTCCAGGGATGTTAACACCGGGGAGCTGTTTTTT. It codes for CASSSRDVNTGELFF. The chain couples TRBV19 to TRBJ2-2, with TRBD1 as a possible D gene (5 bases). Germline V lookup: CDR1 LNHDA, CDR2 SQIVND (reference sequence). Deletions cut 5 bases from V and 2 bases from J, with 12 bases between. The CDR3 loop spans 15 amino acids.

This chain joins TRBV6-5 and TRBJ2-7, with 7 positions matching TRBD2. This CDR3 comprises 13 residues. V shed 3 bases, J shed 7 bases, and the junction held 6 bases outside the gene matches. Germline V gene lookup returns CDR1 MNHEY and CDR2 SVGAGI. CDR3 loop: CASSYSGEGEQYF. CDR3 bases: TGTGCCAGCAGTTATTCCGGGGAGGGGGAGCAGTACTTC.

The rearrangement uses TRBV14 and TRBJ2-1, with 9 bases fitting TRBD1. V shed 1 base and J 9 bases; nucleotides not matched to a gene: 7. The CDR3 covers 15 residues. Germline CDR1 reads SGHDN; CDR2 reads FVKESK. The CDR3 loop is CASSQAGTGRGEQFF. CDR3 DNA sequence: TGTGCCAGCAGCCAAGCCGGGACAGGGCGCGGTGAGCAGTTCTTC.

The J gene is TRBJ1-5, the V gene TRBV6-1; 8 positions match TRBD1. This CDR3 region has 17 residues. Germline V CDR1 and CDR2: MNHNS, SASEGT. Trimming removed 4 bases from V and 1 base from J; junction bases left unmatched: 9. The CDR3 spells CASSGRQGWWSNQPQHF. CDR3 in DNA: TGTGCCAGCAGTGGGAGACAGGGGTGGTGGAGCAATCAGCCCCAGCATTTT.

The chain carries TRBV7-9 and TRBJ2-3; TRBD2 aligns across 11 bases. The CDR3 is made up of 15 amino acids. With V trimmed by 6 bases and J by 5 bases, 7 bases remained unmatched. Germline loops: CDR1 SEHNR, CDR2 FQNEAQ (reference sequence). The CDR3 region has the DNA TGTGCCAGCAGTCCCGGGACTAGCGGTATAGATACGCAGTATTTT. Its translation: CASSPGTSGIDTQYF. Filled out from reference TRBV7-9 and TRBJ2-3, the complete variable domain reads DTGVSQNPRHKITKRGQNVTFRCDPISEHNRLYWYRQTLGQGPEFLTYFQNEAQLEKSRLLSDRFSAERPKGSFSTLEIQRTEQGDSAMYLCASSPGTSGIDTQYFGPGTRLTVL.

This rearrangement joins TRBV7-6 to TRBJ1-2; TRBD1 matches at 12 bases. Germline trimming cut 7 bases from V and 4 bases from J; bases unmatched to any gene: 10. The germline CDR1 and CDR2 sequences are SGHVS and FNYEAQ. This CDR3 comprises 16 residues. The CDR3 reads CASKGQGAEGVYGYTF. The CDR3 coding sequence is TGTGCCAGCAAGGGACAGGGGGCTGAGGGGGTCTATGGCTACACCTTC.

The chain is built from TRBV5-1 and TRBJ2-3, with 14 bases lining up with TRBD2. V lost 2 bases and J lost 1; bases outside the gene matches: 3. The CDR3 has 17 residues. The V gene's germline CDR1 is SGHRS and CDR2 YFSETQ. In DNA, the CDR3 is TGCGCCAGCAGCTTCGGGACTAGCGGGAGCGGCACAGATACGCAGTATTTT. Translating it yields CASSFGTSGSGTDTQYF.

This chain links TRBV28 with TRBJ2-7; 8 bases are a match to TRBD1. Germline trimming cut 2 bases from V and 5 bases from J; bases unmatched to any gene: 5. Germline CDR1 MDHEN, CDR2 SYDVKM. This CDR3 is 14 amino acids long. The CDR3, as DNA: TGTGCCAGCAGTTTACGACAGGGGAGCGACGAGCAGTACTTC. It specifies CASSLRQGSDEQYF.

The J gene is TRBJ1-5, the V gene TRBV28; a weak D match, TRBD1 (6 bases). This CDR3 is 14 amino acids long. Germline loops: CDR1 MDHEN, CDR2 SYDVKM. V was cut by 6 bases and J by 6 bases, with 15 bases left in between. Here the CDR3 reads CASSTTGRRQPQHF. The DNA for the CDR3 is TGTGCCAGCAGCACGACAGGCCGGCGTCAGCCCCAGCATTTT.

This clone was seen more than once but under ten times. The chain uses TRBV7-2 and TRBJ1-1; possible D gene TRBD1, 6 bases. Germline CDR1 and CDR2: SGHTA and FQGNSA. Deletions cut 3 bases from V and 5 bases from J, with 16 bases between. The CDR3 consists of 15 residues. The CDR3 coding sequence is TGTGCCAGCAGCTTGGCCCCCCAGGGGCGGACTGAAGCTTTCTTT. Translating gives CASSLAPQGRTEAFF.

The chain carries TRBV7-2 and TRBJ2-2; 9 nucleotides align to TRBD2. This CDR3 comprises 16 residues. Germline CDR1 reads SGHTA; CDR2 reads FQGNSA. With 5 bases clipped from V and 4 bases from J, the junction kept 8 bases outside the gene matches. Here the CDR3 DNA reads TGTGCCAGCAGCAAGGGTAGCGGGAGTACCACCGGGGAGCTGTTTTTT. Amino acid sequence: CASSKGSGSTTGELFF.

Concerning this clone itself: An end of the junction differs from the germline gene, which may be a read error. The chain links TRBV2 to TRBJ2-7, with 8 bases that match TRBD1. This CDR3 spans 14 amino acids. In germline, CDR1 is SNHLY, CDR2 FYNNEI. The CDR3 is CASREETGDYEQYF. In DNA form, the CDR3 reads TGTGCCAGCAGGGAAGAGACAGGGGACTACGAGCAGTACTTC.

The CDR3 reads CASSVVSGLANEQFF. In nucleotides, the CDR3 is TGTGCCAGCAGTGTAGTATCGGGGCTTGCGAATGAGCAGTTCTTC. The chain couples TRBV2 to TRBJ2-1, with D perhaps being TRBD1 or TRBD2 (5 bases each). The ends were cut back, 4 bases at V and 7 bases at J, with 17 bases in the middle. The germline CDR1 and CDR2 sequences are SNHLY and FYNNEI. This CDR3 contains 15 residues.

The chain couples TRBV7-8 to TRBJ2-7; the D is unclear. Trimming shortened V by 5 bases and J by 0 bases, and 5 bases separated the two germline ends. The CDR3 runs to 12 residues. CDR1 is SGHVS and CDR2 is FQNEAQ in the germline V gene. The CDR3 DNA sequence: TGTGCCAGCAGCACGAGCTCCTACGAGCAGTACTTC. This gives the protein CASSTSSYEQYF.

This chain links TRBV5-6 with TRBJ2-3; TRBD2 matches at 10 bases. V trimming: 1 base; J trimming: 6 bases; junction bases outside the gene matches: 11. The CDR3 contains 17 residues. Germline CDR1 is SGHDT and CDR2 is YYEEEE. The chain's CDR3 is CASSLLVGLAGADTQYF. CDR3 coding DNA: TGTGCCAGCAGCTTGCTGGTGGGGCTAGCGGGAGCTGATACGCAGTATTTT.

The genes are TRBV6-1 and TRBJ2-5, with 9 bases lining up with TRBD2. This CDR3 is built from 14 residues. Germline CDR1 reads MNHNS; CDR2 reads SASEGT. V shed 1 base and J 7 bases; nucleotides not matched to a gene: 4. CDR3 region: CASSEGIAGVTQYF. Written as DNA, the CDR3 is TGTGCCAGCAGTGAAGGGATAGCGGGAGTGACCCAGTACTTC.

The rearrangement links TRBV21-1 to TRBJ2-1; no check of the table's D call, TRBD2, against the DNA was made. TRBV21-1 is flagged as a pseudogene. This CDR3 has 15 amino acids. The CDR3 sequence is CASSTCGSSYNEQFF. The DNA of the CDR3 is TGTGCCAGCAGCACTTGCGGTAGCTCCTACAATGAGCAGTTCTTC.

The rearrangement uses TRBV18 and TRBJ1-2, with D maybe TRBD1 (6 bases). Germline assignment: CDR1 KGHSH and CDR2 LQKENI. Trimming cost V 3 bases and J 0 bases, with 11 bases left between them. The CDR3 covers 15 residues. This chain's CDR3 is CASSPPRDTNYGYTF. DNA of the CDR3: TGTGCCAGCTCACCCCCCCGGGACACTAACTATGGCTACACCTTC.

The V call is TRBV5-1, the J call TRBJ2-3; perhaps D is TRBD1 or TRBD2 (7 bases each). The CDR3 contains 16 residues. The V end was cut by 4 bases, the J end by 1 base, with 16 bases between. Germline V CDR1 and CDR2: SGHRS, YFSETQ. CDR3 nucleotide sequence: TGCGCCAGCAGCAAGGAACAGGGGAGGGGCACAGATACGCAGTATTTT. It specifies CASSKEQGRGTDTQYF.